The rows below give T cell receptor beta chains drawn from one sample of a study of cytomegalovirus exposure and HLA in healthy donors. Only in-frame clones appear in the TCRdb table, and some are missing; sequencing was by immunoSEQ multiplex PCR. In the table there are 95,000 to 150,000 clones, about 84% of which are singletons. The sequenced sample consisted of PBMCs. Receptors originate from a man aged 18 to 30 in good health and CMV-seropositive. Each CDR3 is given with its conserved first and last residue. Fields, in order: D gene, V gene, J gene, clone size, CDR3 protein, CDR3 DNA. A D gene is named only where the DNA matches it firmly. Clone size, where shown, is once, few, many, or a class for clones that have expanded.

>NA|TRBV19|TRBJ1-4|NA
CASKKDIRRIGMNEKLFF
TGTGCCAGTAAGAAGGACATACGCCGGATTGGCATGAATGAAAAACTGTTTTTT
>TRBD1|TRBV5-6|TRBJ2-7|NA
CASSLETGVTYEQYF
TGTGCCAGCAGCTTGGAGACAGGGGTCACCTACGAGCAGTACTTC
>TRBD1|TRBV18|TRBJ1-3|NA
CASSPPDRVDSGNTIYF
TGTGCCAGCTCACCACCAGACAGGGTGGACTCTGGAAACACCATATATTTT
>TRBD1|TRBV7-8|TRBJ1-6|few
CASSLRQGDSPLHF
TGTGCCAGCAGCTTGAGACAGGGGGACTCACCCCTCCACTTT
>TRBD2|TRBV7-9|TRBJ2-7|NA
CASSFVSGSYEQYF
TGTGCCAGCAGCTTCGTTAGCGGGAGTTACGAGCAGTACTTC
>NA|TRBV27|TRBJ1-5|NA
CASSLWARDNQPQHF
TGTGCCAGCAGTTTATGGGCCCGGGATAATCAGCCCCAGCATTTT
>TRBD1|TRBV5-4|TRBJ2-7|NA
CASSLGGTAYEQYF
TGTGCCAGCAGCTTGGGGGGGACAGCCTACGAGCAGTACTTC
>NA|TRBV7-2|TRBJ2-1|few
CASSLLRTNEQFF
TGTGCCAGCAGCTTACTAAGAACCAATGAGCAGTTCTTC
>TRBD1|TRBV2|TRBJ1-6|NA
CASSARTGDGSPLHF
TGTGCCAGCAGTGCAAGGACAGGGGACGGTTCACCCCTCCACTTT
>TRBD2|TRBV2|TRBJ2-1|once
CASIRGAGGDNEQFF
TGTGCCAGTATCCGGGGAGCGGGGGGGGATAATGAGCAGTTCTTC
>NA|TRBV6-5|TRBJ2-1|few
CASSSTSEQFF
TGTGCCAGCAGCAGCACTAGCGAGCAGTTCTTC
>TRBD1|TRBV5-5|TRBJ1-2|once
CASSRGTGGGGYGYTF
TGTGCCAGCAGCCGCGGGACAGGGGGCGGAGGGTATGGCTACACCTTC
>TRBD1|TRBV5-1|TRBJ2-3|NA
CASSLSQDRGRTQYF
TGCGCCAGCAGCTTGTCCCAGGACAGGGGGCGAACGCAGTATTTT
>TRBD2|TRBV7-9|TRBJ2-1|NA
CASRRGLAGDYNEQFF
TGTGCCAGCAGGCGGGGACTAGCGGGGGACTACAATGAGCAGTTCTTC
>NA|TRBV6-4|TRBJ1-2|NA
CASSRTGNYGYTF
TGTGCCAGCAGCCGTACAGGGAACTATGGCTACACCTTC